Reported below is one T cell receptor (beta chain). Antigen unknown. The data originate from a study of response to subunit inactivated influenza vaccine. Study-level results: Authors suggested each seasonal influenza vaccination recruits few new T cells.

Germline CDR1 MDHEN, CDR2 SYDVKM. The CDR3 spans 14 residues. Deletions cut 8 bases from V and 0 bases from J, with 14 bases between. Using its own MiXCR run on the RT-PCR reads, TCRdb lists one record per CDR3 protein. Of fewer than 750,000 distinct CDR3 sequences detected, 14% appear once; the ten largest clones hold over 8.5%. This TCR was recovered from a man aged 50-59 years who received an inactivated influenza vaccine. V and J are TRBV28 and TRBJ2-7; no reliable D call. The source was PBMCs from blood, collected roughly 12 days after vaccination. The CDR3 region is CASGTRISSYEQYF. The CDR3 DNA sequence: TGTGCCAGCGGTACAAGGATTAGCTCCTACGAGCAGTACTTC.